This T cell receptor beta chain was documented in a study of blood T cells in healthy people across ages (dated by TCRdb to about 2015). With regard to the full study: In model experiments, roughly one uniquely barcoded TCR beta cDNA molecule per two T cells was captured by template switching. The study measured age-related changes in TCR beta repertoire diversity using deep sequencing normalized with unique cDNA molecular identifiers. The donors were divided into four age groups: young (average roughly 17 years), middle-aged (about 39), aged (about 56) and long-lived (approximately 74). The study analyzed two additional independent replicas of 1 million unique cDNA reads from the same blood draw for two donors, one aged 18 to 30 and one aged 80 or older. Overall study outcomes, separate from this receptor: Estimates of total diversity based on one million sequenced T cells were regarded as lower bounds and as underestimates. A strong correlation was found between observed TCR beta diversity and the percentage of naive T cells measured by flow cytometry. Because donor CMV infection status was unknown, age-related changes in expanded clonotypes were potentially confounded. Observed TCR beta diversity per million T cells fell roughly linearly with age, and a significant reduction was already apparent by age about 38. Compared with the aged group, the long-lived group had more naive CD4+ T cells, fewer expanded clones and increased TCR diversity, a pattern suggesting age selection. Since profiling was done on bulk unsorted PBMCs, naive and antigen-experienced compartments could not be conclusively compared.

The roughly 42 donors, aged about 6 to 95 years, were systemically healthy Caucasian individuals from Russia. Ten milliliters of peripheral blood were drawn from each donor into EDTA-treated Vacutainer tubes. Ficoll-Paque density-gradient centrifugation was used to isolate PBMCs, with at least 7 million obtained per sample. Trizol reagent was used to extract total RNA from the PBMCs, yielding at least 5 micrograms per sample. The percentages of naive CD45RAhigh/CD27high T cells were determined by flow cytometry on a PBMC aliquot from every donor. A note on this clonotype: Its antigen target is currently unknown. One junction end disagrees with the germline gene, perhaps due to a read error.

The library was obtained by 5' RACE. These reads were obtained on an Illumina HiSeq 2500. A second PCR of 7 to 11 cycles was run with a J-beta primer mix and a sample-barcoded 5' primer. Each TCR beta cDNA molecule received a unique molecular identifier from a template-switch 5' adaptor carrying 12 random nucleotides. At least 2.5 million CDR3-containing paired-end reads were obtained from each sample. First-strand cDNA synthesis was performed from all RNA using the Mint cDNA synthesis kit, with priming by a TRBC-specific oligonucleotide. All cDNA was treated with uracil-DNA glycosylase and then went through a first 18-cycle PCR with the universal primers M1SS and BC2_uni_R. In the authors' own workflow: Each sample was normalized by randomly selecting 1 million high-quality reads, each carrying a distinct molecular identifier. Reads with shared molecular identifiers were discarded instead of being binned into consensus sequences. MiTCR, run with a Q25 quality threshold and the strictest error-elimination algorithm, handled CDR3 identification, clonotype clustering and error correction. A nonparametric unseen species model with Euler transformation was used to estimate lower-bound total TCR beta diversity. TCRdb trimmed public reads at Q25 via fastp, called clones via MiXCR and kept in-frame beta chains. Rows with a matching CDR3 protein are joined into one entry that keeps the most common DNA and genes. TCRdb, not the original authors, processed these V and J calls. In all, the sample holds some 890,000 distinct CDR3 sequences, and 25% to 35% of those were seen once. The top ten hold 10% to 13% of the sample.

In the germline V gene, CDR1 corresponds to KGHSH and CDR2 to LQKENI. The CDR3, from cysteine to phenylalanine, totals 12 residues. Only the CDR3 portion is preserved as DNA: 36 bases, with reading frame beginning at the first base. Separately, the same data were catalogued under a study of T cells of mothers and their children. Drawing on the second study: The donors were nine systemically healthy Caucasian individuals, made up of three mothers and their six children. cDNA synthesis used all of the extracted RNA, with approximately 1.4 ug of RNA in each 15 ul reaction. Sample barcodes and 2-4 random nucleotides were added via the M1S primer in the second PCR. Over 10 million TCR beta CDR3 reads came from each mother, compared with several million reads from each child. Thymic selection shapes the output of TCR recombination in a similar way in related and unrelated pairs, and inherited differences have a minor effect. Related mother-child pairs always showed normalized repertoire overlap that was slightly higher than in unrelated mother-child pairs, though the difference was never significant. With a sensitivity of approximately 92 clones per million clonotypes, no persistent microchimeric T cell clones were detected. Deep NGS was used in the study to compare the TCR beta repertoires of mothers and children and to look for features that separate related mother-child pairs from unrelated individuals. Mothers averaged around 40 +/- 4 years of age and children averaged roughly 10 +/- 4 years. After adapter ligation with NEBNext reagents, the libraries were sequenced on Illumina HiSeq 2000 with 100+100 nt paired-end reads. To prevent cross-contamination, the mother and child libraries were prepared a month apart and were sequenced in separate runs. Each donor had between roughly 500,000 and 2,200,000 distinct TCR beta clonotypes identified. Naive TCR beta clonotypes were estimated from low-frequency clonotypes matched to each donor's FACS-determined naive share, without sorting.

The sample taken for sequencing was blood. The source of this sequence is a woman aged 40-49 years in good health. This sequence uses TRBV18 and TRBJ2-1; TRBD1 agrees with 7 junctional bases. At the DNA level, the sequence is TGTGCCACCTCAGAGGGGGCAGATGAGCAGTTCTTC. It is translated as CATSEGADEQFF. Full variable domain (CDR3 extended with the reference TRBV18 and TRBJ2-1 proteins): NAGVMQNPRHLVRRRGQEARLRCSPMKGHSHVYWYRQLPEEGLKFMVYLQKENIIDESGMPKERFSAEFPKEGPSILRIQQVVRGDSAAYFCATSEGADEQFFGPGTRLTVL.